Each of the 31 T cell receptor beta chains below was sequenced from the same sample in a study of beta chain features in type 1 diabetes. The antigens these receptors bind are not known. The isolated RNA, all of it, was reverse transcribed, so expressed TCRB transcripts were what got sequenced. Generated by immunoSEQ multiplex PCR, the TCRdb table keeps only in-frame clones and is missing some. The repertoire holds 25,000 to 30,000 clones, about 45% seen once, with approximately 0.3% in the top ten. Study outcomes and limitations: Shortening of TCRB CDR3s, moderate but significant, appeared in all four CD4+ subsets of Type 1 diabetes patients.

Sequenced: stem cell memory CD4+ T cells from blood. Receptors originate from a man aged 25 to 40 with type 1 diabetes.

This clone appeared a few times. The chain combines TRBV11-3 with TRBJ2-5, with D perhaps TRBD1 (6 bases). Per germline, CDR1 SGHNT and CDR2 YENEEA. CDR3 length: 15 residues. V lost 4 bases and J 5 bases, leaving 17 bases between the germline ends. The CDR3 loop reads CASSSTGSLMETQYF. The CDR3 DNA sequence: TGTGCCAGCAGCTCCACAGGGTCCCTGATGGAGACCCAGTACTTC.

The gene calls are TRBV5-4 and TRBJ2-7, with 7 bases aligning to TRBD2. This CDR3 is built from 15 residues. V was pared by 1 base and J by 5 bases, with 9 bases of the junction left unmatched. Germline V gives CDR1 SGHNT, CDR2 YYREEE (reference sequence). CDR3 in DNA: TGTGCCAGCAGCTTGTTGACTAGCAATAGGCACGAGCAGTACTTC. Its translation: CASSLLTSNRHEQYF.

The gene calls are TRBV5-6 and TRBJ2-3; TRBD1 might be the D (5 bases). This CDR3 region has 15 residues. Germline lookup yields CDR1 SGHDT and CDR2 YYEEEE. V dropped 3 bases and J dropped 4 bases, with 15 bases sitting between them. The CDR3 DNA reads TGTGCCAGCAGCTCCGACACTAAAGGGGCAGATACGCAGTATTTT. Its translation: CASSSDTKGADTQYF.

V is TRBV19 and J is TRBJ2-7, with 7 nucleotides matching TRBD2. After removal of 6 bases from V and 3 bases from J, the junction contained 8 bases not matched to a gene. The CDR3 consists of 14 residues. CDR1 is LNHDA and CDR2 is SQIVND in the germline V gene (reference sequence). In DNA, the CDR3 is TGTGCCAGTAGATCTGGGGGGGGAAGCTACGAGCAGTACTTC. Protein sequence: CASRSGGGSYEQYF.

The chain couples TRBV25-1 to TRBJ1-3; D gene unclear. CDR3 length equals 15 residues. The germline CDR1 and CDR2 sequences are MGHDK and SYGVNS. V lost 5 bases to trimming and J lost 0 bases, with 11 bases between them. The CDR3 bases are TGTGCCAGCAGTCCCCAGACATACTCTGGAAACACCATATATTTT. Protein product: CASSPQTYSGNTIYF.

The rearrangement uses TRBV5-8 and TRBJ1-1; a possible D gene is TRBD1 (6 bases). Germline lookup yields CDR1 SGHTS and CDR2 YDEGEE. Trimming removed 4 bases at V and 11 bases at J, with 15 bases between. This CDR3 comprises 12 residues. The CDR3 DNA follows: TGTGCCAGCAGCGCCAACAGGGTTGCGGCTTTCTTT. This gives the protein CASSANRVAAFF.

The rearrangement links TRBV19 to TRBJ2-2; possibly TRBD2 for D (5 bases). The CDR3 covers 16 residues. The V and J ends lost 3 bases and 5 bases respectively, with 16 bases between them. Germline assignment: CDR1 LNHDA and CDR2 SQIVND (reference sequence). The CDR3 DNA reads TGTGCCAGTAGTATTGGCTACGGGATTTGGACCGGGGAGCTGTTTTTT. Its protein product is CASSIGYGIWTGELFF.

This clone appeared a few times. The chain carries TRBV4-1 and TRBJ2-7; 8 positions agree with TRBD1. Germline V gives CDR1 MGHRA, CDR2 YSYEKL. Trimming took 1 base from V and 2 from J; bases not matched to a gene: 4. The CDR3 consists of 15 residues. CDR3 nucleotide sequence: TGCGCCAGCAGCCAAGCCGACAGGGGACCCTACGAGCAGTACTTC. Its protein product is CASSQADRGPYEQYF.

V usage is TRBV2 and J usage is TRBJ1-1; D gene uncertain. The CDR3 totals 14 residues. CDR1 SNHLY and CDR2 FYNNEI come from the germline V gene. The V gene lost 8 bases and the J gene lost 1 base, with 14 bases spanning the gap. The chain's CDR3 is CASSLFLRNTEAFF. The CDR3, as DNA: TGTGCCAGCTCCCTCTTCCTTCGGAACACTGAAGCTTTCTTT.

This clone has more than one count but fewer than ten. This chain uses TRBV19 with TRBJ1-5, with a weak D call TRBD1 (5 bases). The CDR3 contains 15 residues. The V and J ends lost 8 bases and 1 base respectively, with 15 bases between them. The germline gives CDR1 LNHDA, CDR2 SQIVND (reference sequence). The CDR3 spells CASQPGRVSNQPQHF. The CDR3 region has the DNA TGTGCCAGTCAACCCGGCAGGGTGAGCAATCAGCCCCAGCATTTT.

This clone was seen once. The chain links TRBV30 to TRBJ1-2, with 7 positions matching TRBD1. CDR1 is GTSNPN, CDR2 SVGIG, per germline (reference sequence). V gave up 0 bases and J gave up 2 bases; unmatched junction bases: 3. The length of the CDR3 is 14 residues. The CDR3 loop reads CAWSVQGQNYGYTF. The DNA of the CDR3 is TGTGCCTGGAGTGTACAGGGACAGAACTATGGCTACACCTTC.

This clone showed up just a few times. The J gene is TRBJ2-3, the V gene TRBV18; the match to TRBD1 covers 7 bases. In germline, CDR1 is KGHSH, CDR2 LQKENI. Trimming took 2 bases from V and 1 from J; bases not matched to a gene: 0. The CDR3 length is 14 residues. The CDR3 DNA sequence: TGTGCCAGCTCACCAGGACAGGGCACAGATACGCAGTATTTT. Protein sequence: CASSPGQGTDTQYF.

The sample holds a few counts of this clone. The chain uses TRBV6-5 and TRBJ2-7, with 13 bases matching TRBD2. The V gene end was trimmed by 6 bases and the J gene end by 2 bases; junction bases not matched to a gene: 4. From germline, CDR1 is MNHEY and CDR2 SVGAGI. The CDR3 length is 15 residues. The CDR3 sequence: CASSRGLAGPYEQYF. DNA of the CDR3: TGTGCCAGCAGCCGGGGACTAGCGGGGCCCTACGAGCAGTACTTC.

The chain employs TRBV19 and TRBJ1-2; D is perhaps TRBD1 (6 bases). V lost 5 bases and J lost 8, with 12 bases in between. The CDR3 covers 12 residues. The germline V gene encodes CDR1 LNHDA and CDR2 SQIVND (reference sequence). The chain's CDR3 is CASSYTGKGYTF. CDR3 DNA: TGTGCCAGTAGTTATACAGGGAAAGGCTACACCTTC.

Sample share makes this clone medium-sized. The chain uses TRBV23-1 and TRBJ1-5, with a weak D call TRBD1 (5 bases). TRBV23-1 is recorded as an ORF, its role being uncertain. This CDR3 comprises 14 residues. The V and J ends lost 9 bases and 1 base respectively, with 13 bases between them. DNA for the CDR3: TGCGCCAGACTTAGTCAGGGAAGCAATCAGCCCCAGCATTTT. Translated: CARLSQGSNQPQHF.

This clone was seen a few times. The chain uses TRBV2 and TRBJ2-3, with D perhaps TRBD2 (5 bases). Deletions cut 4 bases from V and 6 bases from J, with 8 bases between. The CDR3 sequence is 12 residues long. CDR1 is SNHLY, CDR2 FYNNEI, per germline. In DNA form, the CDR3 reads TGTGCCAGCAGTGTTGGGGAGGATACGCAGTATTTT. It translates to CASSVGEDTQYF.

The J gene is TRBJ1-1, the V gene TRBV5-1, with TRBD1 identical over 10 bases. The trim removed 2 bases at V and 1 base at J, leaving 8 bases unmatched. The germline CDR1 and CDR2 sequences are SGHRS and YFSETQ. The CDR3 has 17 residues. CDR3 sequence reads: CASSFVRTGGRNTEAFF. DNA of the CDR3: TGCGCCAGCAGCTTCGTGCGGACAGGGGGTCGGAACACTGAAGCTTTCTTT.

This clone was seen a handful of times. The chain carries TRBV18 and TRBJ2-1; 8 positions agree with TRBD2. This CDR3 is built from 15 residues. Per germline, CDR1 KGHSH and CDR2 LQKENI. V trimming: 3 bases; J trimming: 6 bases; junction bases outside the gene matches: 7. CDR3 protein: CASSPSAGVSNEQFF. CDR3 in DNA: TGTGCCAGCTCACCCTCAGCGGGAGTCTCCAATGAGCAGTTCTTC.

V usage is TRBV4-1 and J usage is TRBJ2-5, with 14 nucleotides matching TRBD2. V shed 4 bases and J 5 bases; nucleotides not matched to a gene: 3. The CDR3 contains 15 residues. The germline CDR1 and CDR2 sequences are MGHRA and YSYEKL. DNA of the CDR3: TGCGCCAGCAGCCGACTAGCGGGGGGGCGGGAGACCCAGTACTTC. This codes for CASSRLAGGRETQYF.

The CDR3 DNA reads as TGTGCCAGCAGCTCACAGGGGGCCTCCCAAGAGACCCAGTACTTC. Its translation is CASSSQGASQETQYF. The chain uses TRBV11-3 and TRBJ2-5; 9 positions agree with TRBD1. The V gene's germline CDR1 is SGHNT and CDR2 YENEEA. This CDR3 has 15 residues. V was clipped by 4 bases and J by 1 base; unmatched bases: 4.

This clone was seen only a few times. The chain combines TRBV7-8 with TRBJ2-1; tentative D call: TRBD2 (6 bases). The CDR3 has 15 amino acids. The germline V gene encodes CDR1 SGHVS and CDR2 FQNEAQ. The V end lost 2 bases, the J end lost 2 bases, and 10 bases lay between the germline ends. The CDR3 region is CASSLRLAPYNEQFF. CDR3 bases: TGTGCCAGCAGCTTACGGCTAGCGCCCTACAATGAGCAGTTCTTC.

V usage is TRBV7-8 and J usage is TRBJ1-5, with 8 bases aligning to TRBD1. This CDR3 contains 18 residues. CDR1 SGHVS and CDR2 FQNEAQ come from the germline V gene. Unmatched junction bases numbered 19, after V lost 5 bases and J lost 7 bases. CDR3 sequence reads: CASSAYPRRDRSIQPQHF. The CDR3 nucleotides are TGTGCCAGCAGCGCCTACCCGCGACGGGACAGGTCTATCCAGCCCCAGCATTTT.

J is TRBJ2-7 and V is TRBV7-6, with D possibly being TRBD2 (5 bases). The germline gives CDR1 SGHVS, CDR2 FNYEAQ. V was pared by 5 bases and J by 2 bases, with 7 bases between. The CDR3 loop spans 12 amino acids. This chain's CDR3 is CASSPGTYEQYF. Written as DNA, the CDR3 is TGTGCCAGCAGCCCGGGGACCTACGAGCAGTACTTC.

V and J are TRBV10-2 and TRBJ2-2; D might be TRBD2 (6 bases). CDR3 length: 16 residues. V lost 3 bases to trimming and J lost 0 bases, with 11 bases between them. Germline V gene lookup returns CDR1 WSHSY and CDR2 SAAADI. In nucleotides, the CDR3 is TGCGCCAGCAGTGACGCGGGGTTCGCGAACACCGGGGAGCTGTTTTTT. It encodes CASSDAGFANTGELFF.

The chain couples TRBV13 to TRBJ2-7; 8 bases map to TRBD2. Germline lookup yields CDR1 PRHDT and CDR2 FYEKMQ (reference sequence). The CDR3 has 14 residues. V trimming: 1 base; J trimming: 4 bases; junction bases outside the gene matches: 3. The CDR3 loop reads CASSLVAGIYEQYF. As DNA, the CDR3 is TGTGCCAGCAGCTTAGTAGCGGGGATTTACGAGCAGTACTTC.

This chain links TRBV5-1 with TRBJ2-5; D unresolved. The V gene lost 1 base and the J gene lost 0 bases, with 7 bases spanning the gap. CDR1 and CDR2 from the germline V gene are SGHRS and YFSETQ. The CDR3 length is 14 residues. CDR3 loop: CASSLRTDQETQYF. The CDR3 DNA is TGCGCCAGCAGCTTGAGAACGGACCAAGAGACCCAGTACTTC. The full variable domain, completed using reference TRBV5-1 and TRBJ2-5, is KAGVTQTPRYLIKTRGQQVTLSCSPISGHRSVSWYQQTPGQGLQFLFEYFSETQRNKGNFPGRFSGRQFSNSRSEMNVSTLELGDSALYLCASSLRTDQETQYFGPGTRLLVL.

This clone appeared a single time. The chain employs TRBV11-3 and TRBJ1-6, with 8 positions matching TRBD1. This CDR3 comprises 14 residues. Germline assignment: CDR1 SGHNT and CDR2 YENEEA. Unmatched junction bases numbered 5, after V lost 5 bases and J lost 8 bases. CDR3 nucleotide sequence: TGTGCCAGCAGCCAAGACAGGGGTTATTCACCCCTCCACTTT. Residues: CASSQDRGYSPLHF.

This clone was seen a single time. The chain recombines TRBV2 with TRBJ1-6; TRBD1 matches 8 bases. Looked up from germline, CDR1 is SNHLY and CDR2 is FYNNEI. J was trimmed by 7 bases and V by 5 bases; bases with no gene match: 1. The CDR3 spans 13 residues. The CDR3 region has the DNA TGTGCCAGCAGTAGGGACAGGAATTCACCCCTCCACTTT. This codes for CASSRDRNSPLHF.

The chain uses TRBV14 and TRBJ2-7; the match to TRBD2 covers 7 bases. Germline V lookup: CDR1 SGHDN, CDR2 FVKESK. The CDR3 consists of 15 residues. V lost 1 base, J lost 1 base, and 4 bases stayed unmatched. In DNA form, the CDR3 reads TGTGCCAGCAGCCAAGGGACTAGAGGGTCCTACGAGCAGTACTTC. Protein: CASSQGTRGSYEQYF. The variable domain in full, completed from reference TRBV14 and TRBJ2-7, reads EAGVTQFPSHSVIEKGQTVTLRCDPISGHDNLYWYRRVMGKEIKFLLHFVKESKQDESGMPNNRFLAERTGGTYSTLKVQPAELEDSGVYFCASSQGTRGSYEQYFGPGTRLTVT.

The chain has TRBV5-1 and TRBJ2-1, with 7 positions matching TRBD1. Germline V gives CDR1 SGHRS, CDR2 YFSETQ. This CDR3 has 16 amino acids. V lost 0 bases to trimming and J lost 5 bases; unmatched junction nucleotides: 8. The CDR3 sequence: CASSLGQGTIHNEQFF. The CDR3 DNA is TGCGCCAGCAGCTTGGGACAGGGAACTATCCACAATGAGCAGTTCTTC.

This clone was seen a handful of times. V and J are TRBV6-1 and TRBJ2-4; possible D gene TRBD2, 5 bases. CDR1 is MNHNS, CDR2 SASEGT, per germline. The CDR3 loop spans 14 amino acids. V was trimmed by 1 base and J by 4 bases, leaving 8 bases between them. The CDR3 here is CASSEGRGKNIQYF. DNA for the CDR3: TGTGCCAGCAGTGAAGGGAGAGGGAAAAACATTCAGTACTTC.